This T cell receptor (beta chain) stems from a study of blood T cell repertoires in COVID-19. The data were produced by immunoSEQ multiplex PCR, yet TCRdb's version contains in-frame clones alone and is incomplete. The table has 71,000 or so clones, 85% to 90% seen once. Input material: peripheral blood. The clonotype was recovered from an elderly man in a cohort sampled during active COVID-19.

In DNA form, the CDR3 reads TGTGCCAGCAGCCCAGGACTAGCGGACTACAATGAGCAGTTCTTC. The encoded protein is CASSPGLADYNEQFF. The chain uses TRBV7-6 and TRBJ2-1, with TRBD2 matching 10 bases. CDR1 and CDR2 from the germline V gene are SGHVS and FNYEAQ. The ends lost 5 bases at V and 3 bases at J; junction bases unmatched: 4. This CDR3 has 15 residues.